This T cell receptor beta chain was recorded in a study of OX40 agonist ivuxolimab in advanced cancers. This CDR3 has 12 amino acids. CDR1 SGHNT and CDR2 YYREEE come from the germline V gene (reference sequence). Sequencing used immunoSEQ multiplex PCR; TCRdb keeps in-frame clones, though not all of them. The sample records 65,000 to 80,000 clones, roughly nine tenths being singletons. A remark on this clone: One end of the junction does not line up with germline, which may come from a read error.

The clonotype was recovered from an adult with an advanced solid tumor such as melanoma, head and neck, liver or kidney cancer. The material sequenced was CD4+ or CD8+ T cells sorted from blood, taken in a trial of the OX40 agonist ivuxolimab. This sequence joins TRBV5-4 and TRBJ2-7; D not resolved. The CDR3 spells CASSHPGHQQYF. In nucleotides, the CDR3 is TGCGCCAGCAGCCATCCCGGGCACCAGCAGTACTTC.